This TCR beta chain was documented in a study of cytomegalovirus exposure and HLA in healthy donors. Study results and limitations: Productive rates of about 90% or about 30% were seen for most TCR beta V segments in an earlier analysis.

CDR1 and CDR2 (germline): GTSNPN, SVGIG (reference sequence). The CDR3 loop spans 15 amino acids. In the case of this clone: As yet, its antigen is unknown. An end of the junction differs from the germline gene, which may be a read error. In the same sample, other DNA sequences code for this CDR3.

13 Jbeta primers and 60 Vbeta primers were used for the PCR. Data came from immunoSEQ multiplex PCR; TCRdb stores just in-frame clones and leaves some out. The sample yields under 200,000 clones, roughly 82% seen once. This chain joins TRBV30 and TRBJ1-1, with TRBD1 as a possible D gene (6 bases). This TCR was recovered from a man in his forties or fifties in good health and CMV-seropositive. The sequenced sample was PBMCs. The CDR3 DNA reads as TGTGCCTGGAGTAGGGGGTTGTCCCCCAACACTGAAGCCTTCTTT. Its translation is CAWSRGLSPNTEAFF. The whole variable domain, filled in from reference TRBV30 and TRBJ1-1, reads SQTIHQWPATLVQPVGSPLSLECTVEGTSNPNLYWYRQAAGRGLQLLFYSVGIGQISSEVPQNLSASRPQDRQFILSSKKLLLSDSGFYLCAWSRGLSPNTEAFFGQGTRLTVV.